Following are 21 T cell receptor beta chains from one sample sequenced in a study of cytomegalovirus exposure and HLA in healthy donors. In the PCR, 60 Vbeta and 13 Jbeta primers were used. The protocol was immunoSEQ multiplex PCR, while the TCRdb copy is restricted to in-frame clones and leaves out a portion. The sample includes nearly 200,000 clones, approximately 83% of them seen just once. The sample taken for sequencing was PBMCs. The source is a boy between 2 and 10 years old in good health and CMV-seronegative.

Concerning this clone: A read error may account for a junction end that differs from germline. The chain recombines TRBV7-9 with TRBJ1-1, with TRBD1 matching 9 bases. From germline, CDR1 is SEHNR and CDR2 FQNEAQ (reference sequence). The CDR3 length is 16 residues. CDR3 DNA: TGTTCCAGCAGCTTAAGGAGGGGACAGGGTGGCACTGAAGCTTTCTTT. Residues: CSSSLRRGQGGTEAFF.

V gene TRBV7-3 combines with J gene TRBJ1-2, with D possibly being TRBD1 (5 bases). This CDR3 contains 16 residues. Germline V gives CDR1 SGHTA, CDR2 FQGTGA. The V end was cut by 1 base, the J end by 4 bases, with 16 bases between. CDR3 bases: TGTGCCAGCAGCTTAAAGCCGACAGACCCTTCCTATGGCTACACCTTC. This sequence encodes CASSLKPTDPSYGYTF.

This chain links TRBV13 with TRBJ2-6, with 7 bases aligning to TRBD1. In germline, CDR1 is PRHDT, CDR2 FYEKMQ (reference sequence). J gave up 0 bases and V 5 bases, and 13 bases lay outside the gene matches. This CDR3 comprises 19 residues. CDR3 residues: CASSPIGDSEPSGANVLTF. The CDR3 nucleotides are TGTGCCAGCAGCCCAATAGGGGACAGTGAGCCCTCTGGGGCCAACGTCCTGACTTTC.

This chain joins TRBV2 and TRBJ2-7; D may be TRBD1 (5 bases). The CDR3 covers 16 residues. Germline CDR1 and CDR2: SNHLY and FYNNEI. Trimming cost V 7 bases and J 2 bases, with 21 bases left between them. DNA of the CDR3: TGTGCCAGCAAAACTCCCTTTGAGACAGCGACCTACGAGCAGTACTTC. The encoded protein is CASKTPFETATYEQYF.

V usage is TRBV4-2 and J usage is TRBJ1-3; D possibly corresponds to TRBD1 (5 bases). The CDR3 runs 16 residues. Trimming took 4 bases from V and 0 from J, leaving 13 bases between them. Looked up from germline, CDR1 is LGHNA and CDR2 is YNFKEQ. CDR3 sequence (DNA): TGTGCCAGCAGCCTCCCTGGGGGGTCCTCTGGAAACACCATATATTTT. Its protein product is CASSLPGGSSGNTIYF.

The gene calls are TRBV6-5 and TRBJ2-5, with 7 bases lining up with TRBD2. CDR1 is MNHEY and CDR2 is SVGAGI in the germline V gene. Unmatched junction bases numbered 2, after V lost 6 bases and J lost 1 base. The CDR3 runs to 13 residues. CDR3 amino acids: CASRASGQETQYF. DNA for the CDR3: TGTGCCAGCAGGGCTAGCGGCCAAGAGACCCAGTACTTC.

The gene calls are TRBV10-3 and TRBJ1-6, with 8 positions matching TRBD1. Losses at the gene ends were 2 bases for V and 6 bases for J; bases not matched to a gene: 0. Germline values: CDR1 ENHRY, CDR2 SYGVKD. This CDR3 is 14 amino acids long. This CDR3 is CAISEGTGNSPLHF. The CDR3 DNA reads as TGTGCCATCAGTGAGGGGACAGGTAATTCACCCCTCCACTTT.

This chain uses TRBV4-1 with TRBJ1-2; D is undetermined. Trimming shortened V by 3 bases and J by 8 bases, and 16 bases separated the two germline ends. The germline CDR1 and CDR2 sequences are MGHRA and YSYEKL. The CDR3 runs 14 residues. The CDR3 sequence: CASSQVGRLGGYTF. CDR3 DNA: TGCGCCAGCAGCCAGGTGGGGAGACTCGGAGGCTACACCTTC.

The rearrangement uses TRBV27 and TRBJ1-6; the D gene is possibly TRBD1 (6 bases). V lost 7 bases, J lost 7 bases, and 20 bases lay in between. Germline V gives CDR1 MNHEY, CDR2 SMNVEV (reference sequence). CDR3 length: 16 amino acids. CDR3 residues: CASTLTGWTENSPLHF. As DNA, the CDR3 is TGTGCCAGCACGCTGACCGGGTGGACAGAAAATTCACCCCTCCACTTT.

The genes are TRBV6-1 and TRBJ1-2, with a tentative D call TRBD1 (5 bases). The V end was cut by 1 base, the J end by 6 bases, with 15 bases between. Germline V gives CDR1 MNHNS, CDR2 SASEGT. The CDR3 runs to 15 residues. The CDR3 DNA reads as TGTGCCAGCAGTGAAGAGCGGGGGTGGGTAGATGGCTACACCTTC. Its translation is CASSEERGWVDGYTF.

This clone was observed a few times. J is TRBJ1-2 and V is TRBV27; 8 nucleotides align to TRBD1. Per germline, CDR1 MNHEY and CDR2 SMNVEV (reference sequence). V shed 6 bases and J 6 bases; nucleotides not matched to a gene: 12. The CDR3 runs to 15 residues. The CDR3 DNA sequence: TGTGCCAGCAGCCCCGATGTGGGACAGGCTAATGGCTACACCTTC. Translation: CASSPDVGQANGYTF.

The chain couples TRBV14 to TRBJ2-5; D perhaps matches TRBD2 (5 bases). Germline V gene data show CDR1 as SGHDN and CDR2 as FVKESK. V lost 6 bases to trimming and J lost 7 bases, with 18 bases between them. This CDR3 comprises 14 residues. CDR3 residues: CASSLLGSRGTQYF. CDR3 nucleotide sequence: TGTGCCAGCAGTCTTTTGGGGAGTCGGGGGACCCAGTACTTC.

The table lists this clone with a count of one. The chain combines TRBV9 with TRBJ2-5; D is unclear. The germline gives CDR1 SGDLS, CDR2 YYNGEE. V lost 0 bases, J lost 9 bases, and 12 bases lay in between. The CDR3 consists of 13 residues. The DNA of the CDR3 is TGTGCCAGCAGCGTAGCTACCGGCGGCCCCCAGTACTTC. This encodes CASSVATGGPQYF.

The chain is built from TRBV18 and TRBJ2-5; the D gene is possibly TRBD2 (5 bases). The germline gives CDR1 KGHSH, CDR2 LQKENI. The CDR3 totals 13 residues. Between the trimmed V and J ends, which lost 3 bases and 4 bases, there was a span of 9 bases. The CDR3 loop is CASSPGVGETQYF. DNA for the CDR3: TGTGCCAGCTCACCCGGGGTGGGAGAGACCCAGTACTTC.

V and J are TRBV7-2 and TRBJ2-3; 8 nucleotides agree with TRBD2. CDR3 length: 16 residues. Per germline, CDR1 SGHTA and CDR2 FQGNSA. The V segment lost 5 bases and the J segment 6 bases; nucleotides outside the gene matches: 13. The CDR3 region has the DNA TGTGCCAGCAGCCGAAGCTTTGGCGGGGGGAGGGATACGCAGTATTTT. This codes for CASSRSFGGGRDTQYF. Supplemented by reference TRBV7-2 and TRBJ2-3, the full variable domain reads GAGVSQSPSNKVTEKGKDVELRCDPISGHTALYWYRQSLGQGLEFLIYFQGNSAPDKSGLPSDRFSAERTGGSVSTLTIQRTQQEDSAVYLCASSRSFGGGRDTQYFGPGTRLTVL.

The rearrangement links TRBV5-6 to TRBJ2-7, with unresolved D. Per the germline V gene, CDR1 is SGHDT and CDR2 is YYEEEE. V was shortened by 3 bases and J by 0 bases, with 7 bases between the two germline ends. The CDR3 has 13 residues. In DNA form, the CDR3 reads TGTGCCAGCAGCTCCGTCAGCTCCTACGAGCAGTACTTC. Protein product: CASSSVSSYEQYF.

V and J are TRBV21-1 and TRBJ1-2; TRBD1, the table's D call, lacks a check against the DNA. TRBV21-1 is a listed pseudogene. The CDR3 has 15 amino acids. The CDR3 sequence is CASSKRGKGGYGYTF. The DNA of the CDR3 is TGTGCCAGCAGCAAAAGGGGGAAAGGGGGCTATGGCTACACCTTC.

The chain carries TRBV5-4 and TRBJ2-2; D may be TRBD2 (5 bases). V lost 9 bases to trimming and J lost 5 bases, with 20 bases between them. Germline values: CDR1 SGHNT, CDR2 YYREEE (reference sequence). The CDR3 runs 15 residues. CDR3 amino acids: CATNTDRSGTGELFF. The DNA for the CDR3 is TGTGCCACGAATACCGACCGATCGGGGACCGGGGAGCTGTTTTTT.

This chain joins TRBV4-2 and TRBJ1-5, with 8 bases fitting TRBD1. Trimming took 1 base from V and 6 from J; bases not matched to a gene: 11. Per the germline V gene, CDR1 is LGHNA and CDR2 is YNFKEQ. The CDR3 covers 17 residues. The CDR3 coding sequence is TGTGCCAGCAGCCAAGTAGTCAGGGGGCGCGCGGGTCAGCCCCAGCATTTT. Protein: CASSQVVRGRAGQPQHF.

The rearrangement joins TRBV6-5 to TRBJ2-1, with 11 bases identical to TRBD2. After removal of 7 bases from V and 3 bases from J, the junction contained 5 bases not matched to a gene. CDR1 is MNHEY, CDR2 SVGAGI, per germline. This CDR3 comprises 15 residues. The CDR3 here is CASTTGTSGYNEQFF. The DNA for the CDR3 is TGTGCCAGCACCACCGGGACTAGCGGCTACAATGAGCAGTTCTTC.

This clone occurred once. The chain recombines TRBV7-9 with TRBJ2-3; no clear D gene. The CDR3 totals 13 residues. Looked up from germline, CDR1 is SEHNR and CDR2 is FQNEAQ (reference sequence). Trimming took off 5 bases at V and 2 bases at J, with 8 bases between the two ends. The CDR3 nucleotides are TGTGCCAGCAGCGCTATAATCACAGATACGCAGTATTTT. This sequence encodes CASSAIITDTQYF.